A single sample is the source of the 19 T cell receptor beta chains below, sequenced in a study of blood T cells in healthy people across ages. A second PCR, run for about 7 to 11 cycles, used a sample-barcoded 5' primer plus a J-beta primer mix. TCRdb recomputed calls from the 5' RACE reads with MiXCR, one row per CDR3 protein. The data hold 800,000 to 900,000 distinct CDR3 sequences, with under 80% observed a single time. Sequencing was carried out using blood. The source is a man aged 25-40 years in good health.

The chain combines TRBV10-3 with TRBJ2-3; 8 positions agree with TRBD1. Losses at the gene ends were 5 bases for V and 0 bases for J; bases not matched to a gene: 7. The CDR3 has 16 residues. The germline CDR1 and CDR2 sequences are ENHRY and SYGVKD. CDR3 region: CAISKPGQGSTDTQYF. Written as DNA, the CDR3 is TGTGCCATCAGTAAACCTGGACAGGGTAGCACAGATACGCAGTATTTT.

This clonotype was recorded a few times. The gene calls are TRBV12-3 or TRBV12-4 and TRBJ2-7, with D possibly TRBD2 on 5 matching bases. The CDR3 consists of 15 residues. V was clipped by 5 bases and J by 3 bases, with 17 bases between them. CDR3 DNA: TGTGCCAGCAGTGCCCTTAGAGGGCCCCTCTACGAGCAGTACTTC. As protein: CASSALRGPLYEQYF.

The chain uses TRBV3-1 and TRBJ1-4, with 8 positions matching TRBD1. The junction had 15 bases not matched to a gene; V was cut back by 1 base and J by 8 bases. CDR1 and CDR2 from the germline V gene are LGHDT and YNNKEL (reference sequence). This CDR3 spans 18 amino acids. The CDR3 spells CASSQVAQQGGPKEKLFF. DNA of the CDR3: TGTGCCAGCAGCCAAGTGGCCCAACAGGGGGGCCCCAAGGAAAAACTGTTTTTT.

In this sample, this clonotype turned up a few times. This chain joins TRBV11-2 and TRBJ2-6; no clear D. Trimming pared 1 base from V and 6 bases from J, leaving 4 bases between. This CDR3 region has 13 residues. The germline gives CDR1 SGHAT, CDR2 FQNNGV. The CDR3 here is CASSLGEANVLTF. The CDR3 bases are TGTGCCAGCAGCTTAGGGGAGGCCAACGTCCTGACTTTC.

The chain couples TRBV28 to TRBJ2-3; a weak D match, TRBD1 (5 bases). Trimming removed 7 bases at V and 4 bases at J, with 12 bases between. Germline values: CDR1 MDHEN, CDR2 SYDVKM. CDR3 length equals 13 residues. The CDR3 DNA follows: TGTGCCAGCAACACGTGGGGCCCAGATACGCAGTATTTT. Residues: CASNTWGPDTQYF.

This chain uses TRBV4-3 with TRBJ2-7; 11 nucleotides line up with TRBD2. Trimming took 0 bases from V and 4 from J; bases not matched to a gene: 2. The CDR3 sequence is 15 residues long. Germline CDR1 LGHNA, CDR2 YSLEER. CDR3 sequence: CASSQDRTSGYEQYF. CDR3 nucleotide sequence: TGCGCCAGCAGCCAAGATCGGACTAGCGGGTACGAGCAGTACTTC.

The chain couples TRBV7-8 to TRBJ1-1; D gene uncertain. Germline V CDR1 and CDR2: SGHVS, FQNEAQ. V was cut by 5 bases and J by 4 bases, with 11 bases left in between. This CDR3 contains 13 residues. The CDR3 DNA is TGTGCCAGCAGCCAACAGCTTCCCACTGAAGCTTTCTTT. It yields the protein CASSQQLPTEAFF.

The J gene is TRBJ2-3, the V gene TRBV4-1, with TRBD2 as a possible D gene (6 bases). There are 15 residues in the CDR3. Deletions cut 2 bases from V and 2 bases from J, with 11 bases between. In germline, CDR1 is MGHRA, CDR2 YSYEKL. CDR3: CASSQTGLTTDTQYF. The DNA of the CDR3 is TGCGCCAGCAGCCAAACGGGACTTACCACAGATACGCAGTATTTT.

DNA for the CDR3: TGTGCCAGCAGTCAGCAGATCTCCTCTGGGGCCAACGTCCTGACTTTC. Translating gives CASSQQISSGANVLTF. V gene TRBV6-5 combines with J gene TRBJ2-6; unclear D gene. CDR3 length: 16 residues. V was cut by 5 bases and J by 0 bases, with 11 bases left in between. Germline V gene lookup returns CDR1 MNHEY and CDR2 SVGAGI.

This CDR3 reads CASSGRTTYEQYF. The CDR3 DNA reads as TGTGCCAGCAGCGGCCGGACAACTTACGAGCAGTACTTC. This sequence joins TRBV7-9 and TRBJ2-7; tentative D call: TRBD1 (5 bases). The CDR3 has 13 residues. Germline V lookup: CDR1 SEHNR, CDR2 FQNEAQ (reference sequence). V lost 5 bases, J lost 4 bases, and 12 bases lay in between.

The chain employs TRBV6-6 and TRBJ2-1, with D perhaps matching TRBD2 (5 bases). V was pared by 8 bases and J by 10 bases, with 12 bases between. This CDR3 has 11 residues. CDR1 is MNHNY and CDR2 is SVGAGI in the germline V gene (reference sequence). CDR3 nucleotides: TGTGCCAGCGCCGATTGGGAGGAGCAGTTCTTC. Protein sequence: CASADWEEQFF.

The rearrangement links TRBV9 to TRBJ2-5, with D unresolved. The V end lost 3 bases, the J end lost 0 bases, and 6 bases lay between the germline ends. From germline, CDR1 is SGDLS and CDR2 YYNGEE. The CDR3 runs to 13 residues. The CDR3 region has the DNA TGTGCCAGCAGCGAAAGGTACCAAGAGACCCAGTACTTC. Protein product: CASSERYQETQYF.

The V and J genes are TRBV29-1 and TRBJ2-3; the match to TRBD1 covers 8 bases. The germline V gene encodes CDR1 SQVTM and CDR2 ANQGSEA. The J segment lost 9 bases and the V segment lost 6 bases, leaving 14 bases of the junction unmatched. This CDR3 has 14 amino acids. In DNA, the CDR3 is TGCAGCGTGAACTTACAGGGGGTCGGGGGCACGCAGTATTTT. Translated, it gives CSVNLQGVGGTQYF.

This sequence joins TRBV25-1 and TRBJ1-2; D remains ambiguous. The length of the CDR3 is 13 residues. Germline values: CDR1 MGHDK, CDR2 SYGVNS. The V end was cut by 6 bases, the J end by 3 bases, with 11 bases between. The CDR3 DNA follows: TGTGCCAGCAGCCTCGGGGTATACTATGGCTACACCTTC. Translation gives CASSLGVYYGYTF.

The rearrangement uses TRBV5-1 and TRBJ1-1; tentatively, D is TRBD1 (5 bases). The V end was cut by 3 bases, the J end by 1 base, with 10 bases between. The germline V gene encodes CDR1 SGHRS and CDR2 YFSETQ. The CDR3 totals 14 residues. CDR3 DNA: TGCGCCAGCAGCTCGCCGGGGGAGAACACTGAAGCTTTCTTT. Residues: CASSSPGENTEAFF.

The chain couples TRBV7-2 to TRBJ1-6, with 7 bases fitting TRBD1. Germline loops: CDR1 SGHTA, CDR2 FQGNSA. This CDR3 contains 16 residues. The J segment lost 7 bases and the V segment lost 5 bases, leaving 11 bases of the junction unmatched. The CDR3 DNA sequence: TGTGCCAGCAGCGCCAGGACAGGTTTGGTAAATTCACCCCTCCACTTT. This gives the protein CASSARTGLVNSPLHF.

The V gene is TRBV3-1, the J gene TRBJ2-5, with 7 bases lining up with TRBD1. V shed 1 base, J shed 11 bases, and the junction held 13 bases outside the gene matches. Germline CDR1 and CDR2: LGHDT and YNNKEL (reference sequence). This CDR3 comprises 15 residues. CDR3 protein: CASSQAPTGVDEQYF. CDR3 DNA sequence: TGTGCCAGCAGCCAAGCCCCCACAGGGGTGGATGAGCAGTACTTC.

Here the CDR3 DNA reads TGTGCCAGCAGCTACTCGGGAGAGAGGAACACCTTC. It codes for CASSYSGERNTF. The genes are TRBV3-1 and TRBJ1-2; D ambiguous. Germline CDR1 reads LGHDT; CDR2 reads YNNKEL (reference sequence). Trimming took 5 bases from V and 12 from J, leaving 16 bases between them. CDR3 size: 12 residues.

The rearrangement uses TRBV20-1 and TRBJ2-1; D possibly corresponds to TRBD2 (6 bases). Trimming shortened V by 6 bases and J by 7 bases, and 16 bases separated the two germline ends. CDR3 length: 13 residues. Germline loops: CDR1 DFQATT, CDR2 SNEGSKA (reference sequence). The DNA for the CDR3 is TGCAGTGCCTGGGACTCCCGGGAGAATGAGCAGTTCTTC. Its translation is CSAWDSRENEQFF.